The rows below give T cell receptor beta chains drawn from one sample of a study of PD-1 blockade in classical Hodgkin lymphoma. TCRdb's table, derived via immunoSEQ multiplex PCR, lists solely in-frame clones and lacks some. The profile shows approximately 44,000 clones, 76% of them singletons. The sequencing here drew on peripheral blood mononuclear cells (PBMCs), taken at baseline. These receptors were obtained from a human donor with classical Hodgkin lymphoma. Each CDR3 is given with its conserved first and last residue. D genes are given only for firm matches. The size field is filled for only some rows; it gives once, few, many or a size class.

>15|TRBJ2-7|NA|TRBV6-1|TRBD2
CASSDPRLADYEQYF
TGTGCCAGCAGTGATCCGAGACTAGCGGATTACGAGCAGTACTTC
>15|TRBJ2-2|NA|TRBV14|NA
CASSLMGGGTGELFF
TGTGCCAGCAGCCTAATGGGAGGAGGCACCGGGGAGCTGTTTTTT
>15|TRBJ1-5|NA|TRBV29-1|NA
CSVGGGEGSNQPQHF
TGCAGCGTTGGGGGGGGAGAGGGAAGCAATCAGCCCCAGCATTTT
>15|TRBJ1-5|few|TRBV28|TRBD1
CASSLGQVSNQPQHF
TGTGCCAGCAGTTTGGGACAGGTTAGCAATCAGCCCCAGCATTTT
>15|TRBJ2-3|NA|TRBV4-1|NA
CASSQLSGWGDTQYF
TGCGCCAGCAGCCAGTTAAGCGGATGGGGGGATACGCAGTATTTT
>16|TRBJ1-4|NA|TRBV5-1|NA
CASSPVGTWGDEKLFF
TGCGCCAGCAGCCCTGTGGGGACTTGGGGGGATGAAAAACTGTTTTTT
>15|TRBJ1-5|NA|TRBV30|TRBD1
CAWSGQGAVGQPQHF
TGTGCCTGGAGTGGACAGGGGGCTGTGGGTCAGCCCCAGCATTTT
>13|TRBJ2-1|NA|TRBV18|NA
CASSPGMENEQFF
TGTGCCAGCTCACCGGGCATGGAGAATGAGCAGTTCTTC
>17|TRBJ2-2|NA|TRBV28|NA
CASSSIGGGGPSGELFF
TGTGCCAGCAGTTCCATCGGAGGGGGAGGGCCGTCCGGGGAGCTGTTTTTT
>18|TRBJ2-6|NA|TRBV28|NA
CASSLMVVGTSGANVLTF
TGTGCCAGCAGTTTAATGGTAGTGGGGACCTCTGGGGCCAACGTCCTGACTTTC
>13|TRBJ2-2|NA|TRBV11-2|TRBD2
CASSAIAGGELFF
TGTGCCAGCAGCGCCATAGCGGGCGGGGAGCTGTTTTTT
>15|TRBJ1-3|NA|TRBV6-5|NA
CASSSSWLNGNTIYF
TGTGCCAGCAGTTCCTCCTGGTTAAACGGAAACACCATATATTTT
>14|TRBJ2-1|NA|TRBV6-1|TRBD1
CASRNRDSYNEQFF
TGTGCCAGCAGGAACCGGGACAGTTACAATGAGCAGTTCTTC
>13|TRBJ2-7|NA|TRBV27|NA
CASSPTASYEQYF
TGTGCCAGCAGCCCCACAGCCTCCTACGAGCAGTACTTC
>15|TRBJ2-7|few|TRBV28|NA
CASSALDGSSYEQYF
TGTGCCAGCAGCGCCCTCGACGGCAGCTCCTACGAGCAGTACTTC
>16|TRBJ2-7|NA|TRBV6-5|NA
CASSYANPGTSYEQYF
TGTGCCAGCAGTTACGCTAACCCCGGGACAAGCTACGAGCAGTACTTC
>13|TRBJ1-2|NA|TRBV9|NA
CASSVAGNYGYTF
TGTGCCAGCAGCGTAGCGGGGAACTATGGCTACACCTTT
>15|TRBJ2-3|NA|TRBV25-1|NA
CASSGATDLRDTQYF
TGTGCCAGCAGTGGGGCTACGGACCTGCGGGATACGCAGTATTTT
>12|TRBJ1-3|NA|TRBV2|NA
CASSVMGNTIYF
TGTGCCAGCAGTGTAATGGGAAACACCATATATTTT
>12|TRBJ1-1|NA|TRBV2|NA
CASTKEATEAFF
TGTGCCAGCACCAAGGAGGCCACTGAAGCTTTCTTT
>16|TRBJ1-5|NA|TRBV27|NA
CASREGGLNSNQPQHF
TGTGCCAGCAGGGAAGGGGGGCTGAATAGCAATCAGCCCCAGCATTTT
>17|TRBJ2-3|few|TRBV5-1|TRBD2
CASSGTSGRSPTDTQYF
TGCGCCAGCAGCGGGACTAGCGGCAGATCTCCCACAGATACGCAGTATTTT
>16|TRBJ1-3|NA|TRBV4-3|TRBD1
CASSYGTGDVGNTIYF
TGCGCCAGCAGCTACGGGACAGGGGATGTTGGAAACACCATATATTTT
>15|TRBJ2-7|NA|TRBV14|NA
CASSPILGVSREQYF
TGTGCCAGCAGCCCCATACTAGGGGTCTCTCGGGAGCAGTACTTC
>17|TRBJ2-1|NA|TRBV5-1|NA
CASTREVAVGSYNEQFF
TGCGCCAGCACGAGGGAGGTTGCGGTCGGCTCCTACAATGAGCAGTTCTTC
>15|TRBJ2-3|once|TRBV9|TRBD2
CASSVRLAGQDTQYF
TGTGCCAGCAGCGTGAGACTAGCGGGTCAAGATACGCAGTATTTT
>15|TRBJ2-7|NA|TRBV7-8|TRBD1
CASSSGDRGAYEQYF
TGTGCCAGCAGCTCCGGGGACAGGGGGGCCTACGAGCAGTACTTC
>13|TRBJ2-7|once|TRBV25-1|NA
CASEDWHSYEQYF
TGTGCCAGCGAGGACTGGCACTCCTACGAGCAGTACTTC
>13|TRBJ2-1|NA|TRBV30|TRBD2
CAWSPGGDNEQFF
TGTGCCTGGAGTCCGGGGGGAGACAATGAGCAGTTCTTC
>14|TRBJ2-5|few|TRBV7-9|TRBD1
CASSSGQGVRTQYF
TGTGCCAGCAGCTCGGGACAGGGGGTTCGAACCCAGTACTTC
>14|TRBJ1-1|medium-sized|TRBV28|NA
CASSLGEGNTEAFF
TGTGCCAGCAGTTTAGGCGAGGGGAACACTGAAGCTTTCTTT
>16|TRBJ2-7|NA|TRBV28|NA
CASSFPKYPDGPEQYF
TGTGCCAGCAGTTTTCCCAAATATCCGGACGGGCCCGAGCAGTACTTC
>14|TRBJ1-5|few|TRBV15|TRBD1
CATSPDRDNQPQHF
TGTGCCACCAGCCCGGACAGGGACAATCAGCCCCAGCATTTT
>17|TRBJ2-5|NA|TRBV11-2|NA
CASSLRPPGLTEETQYF
TGTGCCAGCAGCTTAAGGCCCCCGGGACTCACAGAAGAGACCCAGTACTTC
>14|TRBJ2-1|NA|TRBV6-5|NA
CASSRGGPYNEQFF
TGTGCCAGCAGCAGGGGAGGGCCCTACAATGAGCAGTTCTTC
>18|TRBJ2-2|large|TRBV4-1|TRBD2
CASSHPGLAGDRTGELFF
TGCGCCAGCAGCCACCCCGGACTAGCGGGAGATAGGACCGGGGAGCTGTTTTTT
>10|TRBJ2-5|NA|TRBV10-2|NA
CATRWETQYF
TGCGCCACCCGATGGGAGACCCAGTACTTC
>15|TRBJ2-7|NA|TRBV7-3|TRBD1
CASSPQAGTGNEQYF
TGTGCCAGCAGCCCACAAGCGGGGACAGGGAACGAGCAGTACTTC
>13|TRBJ1-4|NA|TRBV6-6|NA
CASSYPGPEKLFF
TGTGCCAGCAGTTACCCTGGCCCAGAAAAACTGTTTTTT
>16|TRBJ2-5|once|TRBV28|TRBD2
CASSSGLAGVKETQYF
TGTGCCAGCAGTTCGGGACTAGCGGGAGTTAAGGAGACCCAGTACTTC
>15|TRBJ1-5|NA|TRBV10-3|TRBD1
CAISENQGGDQPQHF
TGTGCCATCAGTGAGAATCAGGGGGGGGATCAGCCCCAGCATTTT
>15|TRBJ2-3|NA|TRBV2|NA
CASSVEGHSTDTQYF
TGTGCCAGCAGTGTCGAGGGTCATAGCACAGATACGCAGTATTTT
>15|TRBJ2-7|few|TRBV4-1|TRBD2
CASSQEDGGIYEQYF
TGCGCCAGCAGCCAAGAAGACGGGGGGATTTACGAGCAGTACTTC
>14|TRBJ2-1|NA|TRBV7-2|NA
CASSLELGYNEQFF
TGTGCCAGCAGCTTAGAGCTCGGGTACAATGAGCAGTTCTTC